This TCR beta chain comes out of a study of cytomegalovirus exposure and HLA in healthy donors (dated by TCRdb to the late 2010s). In terms of the full investigation: An earlier analysis of 587 of the donors reported about 260 Gb of sequence data and 95 million to 130 million unique TCR beta sequences obtained from 150 million to 200 million T cells. Roughly 300 gigabases of sequencing data and roughly 80 million unique TCR sequences made up an early release that covered fewer than 650 HLA-typed donors. Of the approximately 400 genotyped donors, approximately 83% fell in the genetic ancestry cluster associated with self-reported Caucasian donors. The study aimed to test whether signatures of past pathogen exposure could be identified by cataloging public T cell receptors. The study profiled the T cell repertoires of more than 500 subjects by immunosequencing and related them to cytomegalovirus serostatus. Along with the roughly 700-subject first cohort, a separate validation cohort of some 130 different subjects was used. High-throughput TCR immunosequencing, statistical association of individual TCRs with disease status, and machine learning were combined to predict cytomegalovirus infection status. A later analysis re-examined previously published TCR beta repertoires from more than 650 donors and added high-resolution HLA genotyping to investigate patterns of TCR occurrence. Rather than drawing on any new phenotypic data, the later analysis identified candidate immune exposures from TCR beta sequences and the way those sequences occurred across donors. An earlier analysis of 587 of the donors applied high-throughput TCR beta sequencing to assess whether each TCR beta V gene segment acted as functional or pseudogenic. Donor age, sex, ethnicity and CMV serostatus were compiled together with the repertoire data. Genome-wide SNP genotypes for about 65% of the 666 donors were used in a later genetic analysis, which treated that subset as a discovery cohort. Every repertoire in the discovery cohort had been generated on one and the same sequencing platform. Both class I and class II loci were covered by HLA typing, at four-digit resolution. The number of typed donors differed by locus: about 620-630 for A, B, C, DRB1 and DQB1; approximately 520 for DQA1; roughly 600 for DPA1; and around 450 for DPB1. Roughly 5 DR-DQ haplotypes were handled as single units for association and clustering, since linkage in the cohort was strong. Among about 370 genotyped donors of the cohort, an average of about 220,000 unique TCR beta nucleotide sequences was sequenced per donor, of which roughly 17% were non-productive. Study-wide conclusions, independent of this receptor: A further reported finding was that TCR beta sequences accurately predicted the HLA-A and HLA-B alleles for most subjects in the first cohort. Seventeen rarely observed V segments, including chromosome 9 orphons, were excluded from the earlier analysis of about 500 of the donors because counts were too low. In a later analysis, most CMV-associated TCR beta chains were found to appear HLA-restricted, with HLA associations seemingly driven largely by CMV exposure. Cytomegalovirus status was reported to be diagnosed by the classifier with high specificity and sensitivity in both the original and validation cohorts. An association between a missense DCLRE1C variant and V-gene and J-gene trimming of TCR beta chains was found in a later genetic analysis and replicated in an independent cohort. A total of about 150 TCR beta chains were listed by the study as associated with cytomegalovirus. According to a later analysis, TCR association rates differed among HLA loci, with DRB1 alleles showing the most associated TCRs and HLA-C alleles showing the fewest. The authors suggested that the approach could potentially be generalized to other disease states and immunological phenotypes. At a false discovery rate of 0.05, a later analysis linked approximately 18,000 TCR beta sequences to specific HLA alleles. An earlier analysis of approximately 540 of the donors showed that most TCR beta V segments appeared in productive rearrangements either about 87% or about 30% of the time, which broadly matched IMGT annotations. In this cohort, only TCR beta chains were sequenced, and detectable features were limited by the absence of alpha or paired-chain data. When HLA alleles, especially DR and DQ, strongly co-occurred, TCR associations were difficult to assign to individual alleles. Several of the top co-occurrence clusters appeared to be linked to parvovirus B19, influenza, CMV and Epstein-Barr virus, according to a later analysis. Because some donors lacked HLA typing at each locus, the association tests relied only on the typed subset. Most TCR sequences were seen in very few donors, while some public TCRs were found in many individuals. Three of the identified cytomegalovirus-associated TCR beta chains were confirmed in vitro to be specific for cytomegalovirus antigens. Some IMGT-functional V segments, including TRBV6-2 and TRBV6-3, could not be told apart with the 87-base-pair reads, so those segments were excluded. Linkage disequilibrium might explain the correlated functional status among segregating V segments, but an unknown experimental factor could not be ruled out. Presence/absence analyses assumed roughly uniform sequencing depth across donors, an assumption that may not hold. Immune exposure information for the cohort was limited to CMV serostatus. A cluster of highly shared sequence variants was judged likely to be a technical artifact of the sequencing pipeline. A later genetic analysis reported fewer N-insertions in productive TCRs among donors in an Asian-associated ancestry cluster than the roughly 620-donor mean. Compared with equally common non-associated chains, HLA-associated TCR beta chains in a later analysis were more clonally expanded and had lower generation probabilities.

A word on this clone: Its antigen has not been determined.

The cohort consisted of approximately 670 healthy bone marrow donors. All cohort members were sampled while nominally healthy, although unrecorded immune exposures were likely present. The donor tested CMV seropositive and was one of the 289 seropositive cohort members. Each donor provided a peripheral blood sample, and peripheral blood mononuclear cells were used for TCR beta sequencing. Genomic DNA was extracted from the blood cell samples with the Qiagen DNeasy Blood Extraction Kit. The CDR3 holds 15 amino acids from the cysteine to the phenylalanine. CDR3 DNA only is kept here, 45 bases in frame from base 1. V loses 1 base at its end and J loses 3 bases; junction bases beyond the gene matches: 6. Looking up the germline V gene (reference sequence) yields CDR1 LNHNV and CDR2 YYDKDF. Library creation used the immunoSEQ multiplex PCR assay. A mixture of 60 forward primers for TCR Vbeta segments and 13 reverse primers for TCR Jbeta segments was used in the multiplex PCR. A multiplex PCR assay on genomic DNA amplified the CDR3 region of rearranged TCR beta genes. On the Illumina HiSeq System, the amplified TCR beta libraries were sequenced as 87-base-pair reads. In the original analysis: A later analysis counted about 80 million unique TCR beta chains across the 600 to 850 repertoires, and roughly 11 million of these chains were shared by at least two donors. To remove PCR and sequencing errors, raw reads were error-corrected and collapsed into unique sequences using a nearest-neighbor algorithm that merged closely related sequences. CDR3 sequences were aligned to IMGT reference sequences to assign V, D and J gene segments. Each retained sequence needed at least a six-nucleotide match to both a V gene segment and a J gene segment. Rearrangements were classified as productive when the CDR3 lacked stop codons and remained in frame with V and J, and all other rearrangements were classified as non-productive. Following IMGT convention, CDR3 was defined as the stretch from the second conserved V-encoded cysteine to the conserved J-encoded phenylalanine. In an earlier analysis of roughly 610 of the donors, sequences lacking an unambiguous match to a single V gene segment were excluded. An earlier analysis of 587 of the donors called V segments functional above 56.7% productive rearrangements and segregating when the between-donor standard deviation exceeded 5%. To diagnose cytomegalovirus status from the catalog of TCR beta chain sequences, a statistical classification framework was built. In a later analysis, TCR nucleotide sequences were compared against IMGT/GENE-DB human TR gene sequences so that V and J genes could be assigned. In a later analysis, CDR3 sequences and most-parsimonious VDJ recombination scenarios were assigned using the TCRdist pipeline. In a later analysis, each TCR beta chain was defined by its CDR3 amino acid sequence together with its V-gene family, and reads without a unique V-gene family were excluded. As a way to deal with suspected cross-contamination and a sequencing artifact, a later analysis dropped 450 to 600 nucleotide sequences that were highly shared and had low generation probability. A later analysis calculated a clonal expansion index for each public chain from normalized within-repertoire ranks of inferred template counts. Generation probabilities in a later analysis came from a VDJ recombination model fitted to out-of-frame rearrangements, and those results were checked against IGoR. In a later analysis, TCR-TCR, TCR-HLA and TCR-CMV co-occurrence was scored with hypergeometric tests, and a repertoire-size bias correction was applied to TCR pairs. A later analysis estimated false discovery rates by permuting HLA or CMV assignments 20 times. In a later analysis, co-occurring TCRs were grouped using DBSCAN, with TCRdist sequence similarity added in when clustering inside HLA-allele-positive subsets. Repertoires with fewer than 30,000 or more than 120,000 public chains were left out of co-occurrence clustering, as were roughly five repertoires with anomalous nucleotide sharing. TCRdb provides this immuneACCESS table in a form limited to in-frame rearrangements. Some clones are lacking; in checked studies, under half of them reflect an unresolved V gene, and why the rest are absent is not known. That table is the source of V, J and clone size, and D and trimming were worked out from the DNA. The sample table holds about 59,000 clones. Roughly 4.8% of the sample is in the top ten clones.

The sequence was obtained from a man aged 25 to 40 in good health and CMV-seropositive. The V and J segments used are TRBV15 and TRBJ2-7, and 7 junctional nucleotides match TRBD1. The specimen was PBMCs. The DNA reads as follows: TGTGCCACCAGCAGAGGCCTCGACAGGGACTACGAGCAGTACTTC. It specifies CATSRGLDRDYEQYF.